This entry lists 24 T cell receptor beta chains sequenced from one sample in a study of OX40 agonist ivuxolimab in advanced cancers. Sequencing was performed with immunoSEQ multiplex PCR; in TCRdb, only in-frame clones are kept and a portion is missing. The sample comprises tens of thousands of clones, 84% of which are singletons, and around a third rests with the top ten. The sequenced sample was CD4+ or CD8+ T cells sorted from blood, obtained in a trial of the OX40 agonist ivuxolimab. Receptor source: an adult with an advanced solid tumor such as melanoma, head and neck, liver or kidney cancer.

V and J are TRBV10-1 and TRBJ1-2; tentatively, D is TRBD1 (6 bases). The CDR3 extends over 13 amino acids. V dropped 4 bases and J dropped 8 bases, with 14 bases sitting between them. The germline gives CDR1 WNHNN, CDR2 SYGVQD (reference sequence). Here the CDR3 DNA reads TGCGCCAGCAGTGCCGGGACATCCTACGGCTACACCTTC. This gives the protein CASSAGTSYGYTF.

The J gene is TRBJ2-2, the V gene TRBV11-3; D perhaps matches TRBD1 (5 bases). The CDR3 is 16 amino acids. Germline CDR1 is SGHNT and CDR2 is YENEEA. V lost 4 bases and J lost 3, with 15 bases in between. This chain's CDR3 is CASSSIMTAYTGELFF. The CDR3, as DNA: TGTGCCAGCAGCTCAATTATGACAGCATACACCGGGGAGCTGTTTTTT.

This clone occurred a few times. The chain links TRBV5-1 to TRBJ1-5, with 7 bases that match TRBD1. V trimming: 3 bases; J trimming: 4 bases; junction bases outside the gene matches: 4. Germline loops: CDR1 SGHRS, CDR2 YFSETQ. The CDR3 spans 14 residues. This chain's CDR3 is CASSSGQANQPQHF. The CDR3 nucleotides are TGCGCCAGCAGCTCTGGACAGGCAAATCAGCCCCAGCATTTT.

The chain has TRBV6-5 and TRBJ1-1; D remains ambiguous. Germline CDR1 MNHEY, CDR2 SVGAGI. This CDR3 has 15 residues. The V gene lost 4 bases and the J gene lost 0 bases, with 12 bases spanning the gap. The CDR3 DNA sequence: TGTGCCAGCAGTTTCTACGGGGAAATGAACACTGAAGCTTTCTTT. Its protein product is CASSFYGEMNTEAFF.

CDR3 protein: CATSRDGSTEAFF. As DNA, the CDR3 is TGTGCCACCAGCAGAGATGGGAGTACTGAAGCTTTCTTT. V usage is TRBV15 and J usage is TRBJ1-1, with D unclear. The CDR3 is 13 residues long. Germline V gives CDR1 LNHNV, CDR2 YYDKDF (reference sequence). The ends were cut back, 0 bases at V and 5 bases at J, with 7 bases in the middle.

The CDR3 sequence is CASTYPGPYEQYF. The CDR3 nucleotides are TGTGCCAGCACCTATCCGGGCCCTTACGAGCAGTACTTC. The J gene is TRBJ2-7, the V gene TRBV28; D is ambiguous. CDR1 and CDR2 from the germline V gene are MDHEN and SYDVKM. The V end was cut by 7 bases, the J end by 4 bases, with 14 bases between. The CDR3 has 13 residues.

This chain connects TRBV4-1 to TRBJ2-1; D remains unclear. CDR1 and CDR2 from the germline V gene are MGHRA and YSYEKL. V shed 0 bases and J shed 8 bases, with 11 bases lying between them. The CDR3 is 14 amino acids. The CDR3: CASSQENSRDEQFF. The CDR3 coding sequence is TGCGCCAGCAGCCAAGAGAACTCTAGGGATGAGCAGTTCTTC.

The chain links TRBV6-5 to TRBJ2-5; D not resolved. The J call may be faulty, since TRBJ2-7 better matches the DNA end. The CDR3 runs to 13 residues. CDR1 and CDR2 from the germline V gene are MNHEY and SVGAGI. The CDR3 nucleotides are TGTGCCAGCAGTTACGGGTTTGCCTACGAGCAGTACTTC. Its translation: CASSYGFAYEQYF.

The rearrangement uses TRBV11-3 and TRBJ2-3, with D unclear. The CDR3 consists of 12 residues. V lost 3 bases, J lost 4 bases, and 5 bases lay in between. Per the germline V gene, CDR1 is SGHNT and CDR2 is YENEEA. The CDR3 sequence is CASSFEADTQYF. DNA for the CDR3: TGTGCCAGCAGCTTCGAGGCAGATACGCAGTATTTT.

The rearrangement links TRBV7-9 to TRBJ2-2; no reliable D call. Germline V gene sequence: CDR1 SEHNR, CDR2 FQNEAQ (reference sequence). The CDR3 totals 17 residues. Trimming left V 1 base short and J 3 bases short, with 15 bases between. The CDR3 coding sequence is TGTGCCAGCAGCTTAGGTTTAGACTGGAAGGACACCGGGGAGCTGTTTTTT. It is translated as CASSLGLDWKDTGELFF.

The J gene is TRBJ2-4, the V gene TRBV11-2, with 10 positions matching TRBD2. The length of the CDR3 is 19 residues. The J segment lost 0 bases and the V segment lost 5 bases, leaving 13 bases of the junction unmatched. Germline CDR1 is SGHAT and CDR2 is FQNNGV. The CDR3 is CASSGGGPGLAIAKNIQYF. The DNA of the CDR3 is TGTGCCAGCAGCGGAGGGGGCCCGGGACTAGCGATAGCCAAAAACATTCAGTACTTC.

The genes are TRBV5-1 and TRBJ2-7, with D hard to call. The germline CDR1 and CDR2 sequences are SGHRS and YFSETQ. V was clipped by 0 bases and J by 5 bases, with 12 bases between them. This CDR3 is 14 amino acids long. The CDR3 DNA follows: TGCGCCAGCAGCTTGGCCCGGATAGGAAACGAGCAGTACTTC. Encoded protein: CASSLARIGNEQYF.

This clone was recorded once. The CDR3: CASSRGSSVTEQYF. The CDR3 nucleotides read TGTGCCAGCAGCCGAGGTAGTAGCGTTACCGAGCAGTACTTC. V usage is TRBV5-5 and J usage is TRBJ2-7; a possible D gene is TRBD2 (5 bases). V lost 4 bases, J lost 6 bases, and 17 bases lay in between. Germline V gene sequence: CDR1 SGHKS, CDR2 YYEKEE (reference sequence). This CDR3 spans 14 amino acids. The whole variable domain, remainder taken from reference TRBV5-5 and TRBJ2-7, is DAGVTQSPTHLIKTRGQQVTLRCSPISGHKSVSWYQQVLGQGPQFIFQYYEKEERGRGNFPDRFSARQFPNYSSELNVNALLLGDSALYLCASSRGSSVTEQYFGPGTRLTVT.

This clone is medium-sized within its sample. This sequence joins TRBV29-1 and TRBJ1-3, with D maybe TRBD1 (5 bases). The V and J ends lost 1 base and 2 bases respectively, with 9 bases between them. The CDR3 contains 14 residues. Germline lookup yields CDR1 SQVTM and CDR2 ANQGSEA. The CDR3, as DNA: TGCAGCGTTGAAGCTAGGGGAACTGGAAACACCATATATTTT. Its protein product is CSVEARGTGNTIYF.

The J gene is TRBJ2-2, the V gene TRBV5-6; D is unclear. Deletions cut 1 base from V and 0 bases from J, with 4 bases between. Germline CDR1 is SGHDT and CDR2 is YYEEEE. This CDR3 comprises 14 residues. Here the CDR3 DNA reads TGTGCCAGCAGCTTGACAGCGAACACCGGGGAGCTGTTTTTT. Translated: CASSLTANTGELFF.

This chain joins TRBV5-6 and TRBJ2-7; 9 bases agree with TRBD2. This CDR3 is built from 13 residues. The trim removed 0 bases at V and 7 bases at J, leaving 2 bases unmatched. Germline lookup yields CDR1 SGHDT and CDR2 YYEEEE. The CDR3 region has the DNA TGTGCCAGCAGCTTGGTAGCGGGAGATGAGCAGTACTTC. This encodes CASSLVAGDEQYF.

This clone is a singleton in its sample. The J gene is TRBJ2-2, the V gene TRBV18; 9 nucleotides line up with TRBD1. Germline loops: CDR1 KGHSH, CDR2 LQKENI. The CDR3 consists of 17 residues. V was pared by 3 bases and J by 3 bases, with 8 bases of the junction left unmatched. The CDR3 coding sequence is TGTGCCAGCTCACCGTCCCCGGGACAGGGTCACACCGGGGAGCTGTTTTTT. Protein product: CASSPSPGQGHTGELFF.

The V gene is TRBV4-1, the J gene TRBJ2-4; possible D gene TRBD2, 5 bases. This CDR3 spans 18 amino acids. Germline V gene sequence: CDR1 MGHRA, CDR2 YSYEKL. V was shortened by 1 base and J by 0 bases, with 16 bases between the two germline ends. The CDR3 spells CASSQVELVGLAKNIQYF. The CDR3 coding sequence is TGCGCCAGCAGCCAAGTTGAACTAGTCGGATTAGCCAAAAACATTCAGTACTTC.

V and J are TRBV19 and TRBJ2-5; no reliable D call. Germline assignment: CDR1 LNHDA and CDR2 SQIVND (reference sequence). The V end was cut by 1 base, the J end by 5 bases, with 14 bases between. CDR3 length: 15 amino acids. The chain's CDR3 is CASSIGPGLTETQYF. CDR3 coding DNA: TGTGCCAGTAGTATAGGTCCGGGTCTAACGGAGACCCAGTACTTC.

The chain recombines TRBV5-1 with TRBJ2-7, with 7 bases aligning to TRBD1. The germline CDR1 and CDR2 sequences are SGHRS and YFSETQ. Trimming removed 4 bases from V and 6 bases from J; junction bases left unmatched: 10. CDR3 size: 14 residues. As DNA, the CDR3 is TGCGCCAGCAGCCCCTTGACAGGGCACCTCGAGCAGTACTTC. The encoded protein is CASSPLTGHLEQYF.

This chain joins TRBV7-3 and TRBJ2-1; perhaps TRBD1 as D (5 bases). The V end was cut by 4 bases, the J end by 8 bases, with 9 bases between. The CDR3 extends over 12 amino acids. Germline assignment: CDR1 SGHTA and CDR2 FQGTGA. CDR3 coding DNA: TGTGCCAGCAGCTCTGTAGGGGATGAGCAGTTCTTC. Protein sequence: CASSSVGDEQFF. Based on the CDR3 plus reference TRBV7-3 and TRBJ2-1, the full variable domain is GAGVSQTPSNKVTEKGKYVELRCDPISGHTALYWYRQSLGQGPEFLIYFQGTGAADDSGLPNDRFFAVRPEGSVSTLKIQRTERGDSAVYLCASSSVGDEQFFGPGTRLTVL.

V is TRBV10-1 and J is TRBJ2-7; perhaps TRBD1 as D (6 bases). Germline V CDR1 and CDR2: WNHNN, SYGVQD (reference sequence). The CDR3 runs 15 residues. V was clipped by 3 bases and J by 4 bases, with 16 bases between them. CDR3 region: CASSEAGANGYEQYF. The CDR3 bases are TGCGCCAGCAGTGAAGCAGGGGCTAATGGGTACGAGCAGTACTTC.

The chain is built from TRBV10-2 and TRBJ2-2; 9 positions match TRBD2. The ends lost 4 bases at V and 7 bases at J; junction bases unmatched: 7. The CDR3 sequence is 15 residues long. Germline CDR1 and CDR2: WSHSY and SAAADI. The CDR3 loop reads CASSAGLAGHGELFF. For the CDR3, the DNA is TGCGCCAGCAGTGCGGGTCTAGCGGGACACGGGGAGCTGTTTTTT.

V is TRBV28 and J is TRBJ1-1; the D gene is possibly TRBD1 (6 bases). The CDR3 has 15 residues. Germline CDR1 and CDR2: MDHEN and SYDVKM. V was clipped by 6 bases and J by 2 bases, with 16 bases between them. The CDR3 loop is CASSFTPDRNTEAFF. The CDR3 DNA is TGTGCCAGCAGCTTTACTCCGGACAGAAACACTGAAGCTTTCTTT. The full variable domain, completed using reference TRBV28 and TRBJ1-1, is DVKVTQSSRYLVKRTGEKVFLECVQDMDHENMFWYRQDPGLGLRLIYFSYDVKMKEKGDIPEGYSVSREKKERFSLILESASTNQTSMYLCASSFTPDRNTEAFFGQGTRLTVV.